These 18 T cell receptor beta chains were sequenced from one sample in a study of cytomegalovirus exposure and HLA in healthy donors. Libraries were prepared by immunoSEQ multiplex PCR; TCRdb keeps only in-frame clonotypes and omits some of them. This sample has some 110,000 clones, with about 82% found just once. The sequenced sample consisted of PBMCs. Receptors were obtained from a man between 18 and 29 years old in good health and CMV-seronegative.

The chain is built from TRBV13 and TRBJ1-6, with a possible D match to TRBD1 (5 bases). The CDR3 covers 15 residues. Per germline, CDR1 PRHDT and CDR2 FYEKMQ (reference sequence). Trimming took 5 bases from V and 6 from J, leaving 14 bases between them. For the CDR3, the DNA is TGTGCCAGCAGCCCCCAGGGCGGAGCTAATTCACCCCTCCACTTT. It is translated as CASSPQGGANSPLHF. The full variable domain, completed using reference TRBV13 and TRBJ1-6, is AAGVIQSPRHLIKEKRETATLKCYPIPRHDTVYWYQQGPGQDPQFLISFYEKMQSDKGSIPDRFSAQQFSDYHSELNMSSLELGDSALYFCASSPQGGANSPLHFGNGTRLTVT.

This chain uses TRBV19 with TRBJ2-1; 8 positions match TRBD2. This CDR3 is built from 16 residues. After removal of 3 bases from V and 9 bases from J, the junction contained 13 bases not matched to a gene. CDR1 and CDR2 from the germline V gene are LNHDA and SQIVND (reference sequence). CDR3 nucleotides: TGTGCCAGTAGTATTCGGTTGAGACGGGGGGGCCTTGAGCAGTTCTTC. Amino acids: CASSIRLRRGGLEQFF.

V usage is TRBV6-5 and J usage is TRBJ2-2; D is uncertain. Trimming removed 6 bases at V and 4 bases at J, with 3 bases between. Germline CDR1 is MNHEY and CDR2 is SVGAGI. This CDR3 region has 11 residues. CDR3 region: CASSLTGELFF. CDR3 in DNA: TGTGCCAGCAGCCTCACCGGGGAGCTGTTTTTT.

This chain connects TRBV5-1 to TRBJ2-1; possible D gene TRBD2, 6 bases. The CDR3 totals 13 residues. Trimming cost V 4 bases and J 5 bases, with 10 bases left between them. Germline lookup yields CDR1 SGHRS and CDR2 YFSETQ. DNA of the CDR3: TGCGCCAGCAGCCCGGACTACCACAATGAGCAGTTCTTC. Its protein product is CASSPDYHNEQFF.

The chain links TRBV5-6 to TRBJ2-1; 11 nucleotides align to TRBD1. Germline values: CDR1 SGHDT, CDR2 YYEEEE. The CDR3 has 16 residues. Germline trimming cut 3 bases from V and 0 bases from J; bases unmatched to any gene: 2. The CDR3 region has the DNA TGTGCCAGCAGCTGGGGACAGGGGGACTCCTACAATGAGCAGTTCTTC. This translates into CASSWGQGDSYNEQFF.

The chain uses TRBV28 and TRBJ2-7; TRBD1 aligns across 10 bases. With 4 bases clipped from V and 4 bases from J, the junction kept 7 bases outside the gene matches. This CDR3 spans 15 amino acids. Germline V gene lookup returns CDR1 MDHEN and CDR2 SYDVKM. CDR3 nucleotides: TGTGCCAGCAGTTCTCGACAGGGGGCCTTTTACGAGCAGTACTTC. This encodes CASSSRQGAFYEQYF. Drawing the rest from reference TRBV28 and TRBJ2-7, the complete variable domain is DVKVTQSSRYLVKRTGEKVFLECVQDMDHENMFWYRQDPGLGLRLIYFSYDVKMKEKGDIPEGYSVSREKKERFSLILESASTNQTSMYLCASSSRQGAFYEQYFGPGTRLTVT.

The genes are TRBV19 and TRBJ1-1; the D gene is possibly TRBD1 (6 bases). The CDR3 loop spans 14 amino acids. Trimming shortened V by 6 bases and J by 5 bases, and 16 bases separated the two germline ends. Germline assignment: CDR1 LNHDA and CDR2 SQIVND (reference sequence). CDR3 nucleotides: TGTGCCAGTAGGACGACCGCAGGGGAGACTGAAGCTTTCTTT. Residues: CASRTTAGETEAFF.

The table lists this clone with a count of one. The V and J genes are TRBV10-1 and TRBJ2-7; perhaps TRBD2 as D (5 bases). Germline V gene lookup returns CDR1 WNHNN and CDR2 SYGVQD (reference sequence). This CDR3 region has 15 residues. V was clipped by 2 bases and J by 5 bases, with 16 bases between them. The CDR3 loop is CASSEDPRGWDEQYF. CDR3 bases: TGCGCCAGCAGTGAGGACCCCCGGGGATGGGACGAGCAGTACTTC.

The chain couples TRBV6-5 to TRBJ1-1, with unresolved D. With 6 bases removed from V and 2 bases from J, the gap between germline ends came to 16 bases. This CDR3 is 15 amino acids long. The germline V gene encodes CDR1 MNHEY and CDR2 SVGAGI. CDR3 amino acids: CASRPLGLLNTEAFF. CDR3 DNA sequence: TGTGCCAGCAGACCGCTCGGACTCCTCAACACTGAAGCTTTCTTT.

The chain combines TRBV7-9 with TRBJ1-1, with D uncertain. Trimming pared 1 base from V and 2 bases from J, leaving 11 bases between. CDR1 SEHNR and CDR2 FQNEAQ come from the germline V gene (reference sequence). The CDR3 loop spans 15 amino acids. The CDR3 DNA sequence: TGTGCCAGCAGCTTAGGGGAGACGGGCAACACTGAAGCTTTCTTT. Translated, it gives CASSLGETGNTEAFF.

In this sample, this clone turned up a few times. The chain links TRBV5-8 to TRBJ2-3, with 15 bases identical to TRBD2. The CDR3 runs to 19 residues. Germline V CDR1 and CDR2: SGHTS, YDEGEE. With V trimmed by 3 bases and J by 0 bases, 8 bases remained unmatched. This CDR3 is CASSWGLAGGSRSTDTQYF. The CDR3 nucleotides read TGTGCCAGCAGCTGGGGACTAGCGGGAGGCTCGAGGAGCACAGATACGCAGTATTTT. Full variable domain (outside the CDR3, taken from reference TRBV5-8 and TRBJ2-3): EAGVTQSPTHLIKTRGQQATLRCSPISGHTSVYWYQQALGLGLQFLLWYDEGEERNRGNFPPRFSGRQFPNYSSELNVNALELEDSALYLCASSWGLAGGSRSTDTQYFGPGTRLTVL.

This chain links TRBV30 with TRBJ2-2; 8 nucleotides line up with TRBD2. In germline, CDR1 is GTSNPN, CDR2 SVGIG (reference sequence). V trimming: 4 bases; J trimming: 2 bases; junction bases outside the gene matches: 3. The CDR3 has 14 residues. Here the CDR3 DNA reads TGTGCCTGGACGAGCGGGAGAAACACCGGGGAGCTGTTTTTT. Translated, it gives CAWTSGRNTGELFF.

This clone occurred a few times. The rearrangement uses TRBV5-6 and TRBJ1-2; 10 nucleotides line up with TRBD1. The CDR3 covers 15 residues. The trim removed 3 bases at V and 4 bases at J, leaving 6 bases unmatched. Germline V CDR1 and CDR2: SGHDT, YYEEEE. As DNA, the CDR3 is TGTGCCAGCAGCTACTGGGACAGGGGTATCTATGGCTACACCTTC. It yields the protein CASSYWDRGIYGYTF.

This chain uses TRBV15 with TRBJ2-3; 7 nucleotides agree with TRBD1. CDR1 LNHNV and CDR2 YYDKDF come from the germline V gene (reference sequence). CDR3 length: 15 residues. V gave up 3 bases and J gave up 2 bases; unmatched junction bases: 5. The CDR3 region has the DNA TGTGCCACCAGCAGGATGGACAGGTACACAGATACGCAGTATTTT. Translating gives CATSRMDRYTDTQYF.

Comments on this clone: Different DNA sequences within this sample yield the same CDR3. The rearrangement uses TRBV27 and TRBJ1-1; no clear D. Trimming took off 5 bases at V and 0 bases at J, with 7 bases between the two ends. This CDR3 has 13 residues. Germline-derived CDR1 and CDR2 are MNHEY and SMNVEV (reference sequence). The CDR3 is CASSPLMNTEAFF. In DNA, the CDR3 is TGTGCCAGCAGTCCCTTAATGAACACTGAAGCTTTCTTT.

This clone has just one count. This chain joins TRBV6-6 and TRBJ2-7, with 10 bases that match TRBD2. Germline CDR1 reads MNHNY; CDR2 reads SVGAGI (reference sequence). After removal of 6 bases from V and 3 bases from J, the junction contained 8 bases not matched to a gene. The CDR3 has 15 residues. The DNA for the CDR3 is TGTGCCAGCAGATCTACTAGCGGGATGATCTACGAGCAGTACTTC. Amino acid sequence: CASRSTSGMIYEQYF.

The chain is built from TRBV6-5 and TRBJ2-7, with D possibly TRBD1 on 5 matching bases. This CDR3 is built from 13 residues. The germline gives CDR1 MNHEY, CDR2 SVGAGI. The V and J ends lost 2 bases and 2 bases respectively, with 7 bases between them. CDR3 in DNA: TGTGCCAGCAGTTACGACAGTACCTACGAGCAGTACTTC. Its protein product is CASSYDSTYEQYF.

J is TRBJ1-1 and V is TRBV15; D is unclear. Trimming stripped 0 bases from V and 5 bases from J, with 7 bases between. CDR3 length equals 13 residues. The germline V gene has CDR1 LNHNV and CDR2 YYDKDF (reference sequence). The CDR3 DNA follows: TGTGCCACCAGCAGAGATTTGAGAACTGAAGCTTTCTTT. This translates into CATSRDLRTEAFF. The full variable domain, in which reference TRBV15 and TRBJ1-1 provide the parts outside the CDR3, is DAMVIQNPRYQVTQFGKPVTLSCSQTLNHNVMYWYQQKSSQAPKLLFHYYDKDFNNEADTPDNFQSRRPNTSFCFLDIRSPGLGDTAMYLCATSRDLRTEAFFGQGTRLTVV.